This T cell receptor beta chain emerged from a study of T cells in Graves' hyperthyroidism and ophthalmopathy (dated 2019 in TCRdb). At the level of the whole study: Peripheral blood was sampled at the time of initial diagnosis, prior to any treatment. A discovery cohort of about a hundred patients, fewer than 50 with Graves' ophthalmopathy and about 58 with stable Graves' hyperthyroidism, was used to find distinguishing TCR V-J signatures. Prospective prediction of ophthalmopathy was tested in an independent validation cohort of 18 hyperthyroidism patients and some 17 patients who later progressed to ophthalmopathy. For training and testing, the 100 patients in the discovery cohort were randomly divided in a 7:3 ratio. Thyroid tissue and blood T-cell repertoires from six Graves' hyperthyroidism patients were also compared in the study. After blood sampling, hyperthyroidism patients were treated with methimazole at a starting dose of 30 mg daily, and ophthalmopathy patients were treated with high-dose intravenous methylprednisolone. TCR Vbeta CDR3 sequencing of 130 to 150 peripheral blood samples (approximately 44 ophthalmopathy, roughly 74 hyperthyroidism and some 17 progressor patients) is reported in the paper.

The CDR3 holds 15 amino acids from the cysteine to the phenylalanine. Only the CDR3 part of the read is kept: 45 bases, read in frame from the first base. The CDR1 and CDR2 encoded by the germline V gene are SGDLS and YYNGEE. Trimming removed 0 bases from V and 3 bases from J; the gene matches leave 3 bases unexplained. In its sample, this clonotype was seen many times. Its target antigen remains unknown. Base qualities are missing; no much larger clone stands one base away. In the ophthalmopathy patients, disease was moderately to severely active, with a Clinical Activity Score of 3 or more, a NOSPECS grade of 4 or more, and a duration of less than 3 months. Patients with uncontrolled infections, other autoimmune diseases, pregnancy or lactation were excluded. Diagnoses were established on the basis of clinical symptoms, serum thyroxine and TRAb, thyroid ultrasound, and orbital computed tomography. PBMCs were isolated from about 9.2 ml of fresh peripheral blood by Ficoll-Paque density gradient centrifugation. Trizol reagent was used to extract total RNA, and RNA quality was then checked on an Agilent 2100 Bioanalyzer.

What the research found in general, with its limitations: A model built on a 13 V-J signature distinguished ophthalmopathy from stable hyperthyroidism, reaching about 88% sensitivity and 81.08% specificity in cross-validation and 80%/75% in testing. In validation, the model predicted progression to ophthalmopathy a median of approximately 6.6 months before onset, with about 64% sensitivity and about 75% specificity. Sample size was not statistically predetermined, and investigators were not blinded to group allocation. Most expanded thyroid clonotypes (frequency above 0.001) were also detected in blood, a finding suggesting that blood repertoires may reflect thyroid immune responses.

The TCR beta CDR3 regions were amplified from the RNA transcripts. For the first round of RT-PCR on the TCR CDR3, the HTBI primer set was used together with the Qiagen OneStep RT-PCR kit. The libraries were constructed in a second round of multiplex PCR and then size-selected and purified. Libraries were sequenced paired-end with 100 bp reads on an Illumina HiSeq2000. The paper's processing steps were these. SOAPnuke was used to process the raw data, with reads discarded if the reads contained adapters or uncalled bases, had a mean Phred below 15, or lacked an exact constant-primer or identifier match. High-quality paired reads were merged with COPE v1.2.5, and unique nucleotide sequences were defined as clonotypes. MiTCR v1.1 was used to align clonotypes to the IMGT TRBV, TRBD and TRBJ reference segments. The analysis was restricted to V-J combinations with a frequency above 0.0001, which together covered about 99% of the repertoires. A TCS score was defined as the ratio of F50 (clonal expansion) to E x V (chaos), with BLOSUM62-based TCRdist applied between CDR3 peptides within each V-J. Welch's t-statistics and random forest reduced fewer than 600 V-J features to around 14, which were used in a naive Bayes classifier (R e1071). TCRdb reprocessing: public reads trimmed at Q25 with fastp, clones called with MiXCR, in-frame beta chains kept. Every entry covers one CDR3 protein and lists the most common genes and DNA from its rows. None of the V and J calls come from the authors' own analysis; TCRdb made them. A total of hundreds of thousands of distinct CDR3 sequences appear in this sample, 15% to 20% of them only once. Around 26% of the sample is taken by the ten largest.

The source of this sequence is a woman aged 18-29 years with Graves' ophthalmopathy. Material: blood. The rearrangement combines TRBV9 with TRBJ2-3, and 8 junctional nucleotides match TRBD2. The CDR3 loop reads CASSVGGGRTDTQYF. The base sequence is TGTGCCAGCAGCGTAGGAGGCGGGAGGACAGATACGCAGTATTTT.